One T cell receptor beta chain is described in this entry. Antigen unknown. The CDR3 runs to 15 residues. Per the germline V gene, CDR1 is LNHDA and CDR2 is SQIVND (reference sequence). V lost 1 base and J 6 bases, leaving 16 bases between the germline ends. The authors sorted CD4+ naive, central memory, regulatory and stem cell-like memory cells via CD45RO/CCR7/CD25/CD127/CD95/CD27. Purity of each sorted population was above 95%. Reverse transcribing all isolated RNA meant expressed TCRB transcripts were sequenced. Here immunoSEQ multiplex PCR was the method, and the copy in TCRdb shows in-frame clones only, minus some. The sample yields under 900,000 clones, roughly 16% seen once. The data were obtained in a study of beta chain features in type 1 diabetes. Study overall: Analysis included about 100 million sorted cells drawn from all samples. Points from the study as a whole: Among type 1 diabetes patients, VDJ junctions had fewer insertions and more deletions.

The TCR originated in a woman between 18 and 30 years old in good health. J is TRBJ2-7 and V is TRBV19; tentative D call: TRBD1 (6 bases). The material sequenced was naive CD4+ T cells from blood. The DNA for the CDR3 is TGTGCCAGTAGTATAGCAACCGGGACACTGGGCGAGCAGTACTTC. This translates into CASSIATGTLGEQYF.